By frequency, the clone carrying this T cell receptor beta chain is medium-sized. Its target is not known. The sample is drawn from a study of T cells in women clearing cervical HPV infection. Study results and caveats: Richness differences could reflect unmeasured T-cell content per sample. Cases and controls were distinguished at AUC 0.65 to 0.85 by richness and V genes.

The method was immunoSEQ multiplex PCR; TCRdb's version includes in-frame clones alone and lacks a portion of them. Seen in this sample are about 21,000 clones; the ten most common clones hold 5% to 6.5%. Sequencing was done on a sample of blood buffy coat. The TCR originated in a woman aged 18 to 75 with a cervical HPV16 infection that either progressed to CIN3+ or cleared (not recorded which).

The sequenced CDR3 bases are TGCGCCAGCAGTCGGACTAGCGGGATCAGCACAGATACG. Residues: CASSRTSGISTDT. The whole CDR3 protein is CASSRTSGISTDTQYF. V usage is TRBV10-1 and J usage is TRBJ2-3; TRBD2 aligns across 12 bases. The sequence runs out 3 residues before the end of the CDR3; the remainder is reconstructed from the germline J gene. Trimming cost V 5 bases and J 0 bases; bases outside gene matches: 3. The germline V gene encodes CDR1 WNHNN and CDR2 SYGVQD (reference sequence). The CDR3 runs to 16 residues.